Below are 23 T cell receptor beta chains sequenced from a single sample in a study of siplizumab effects on memory and regulatory T cells. Generated by immunoSEQ multiplex PCR, the TCRdb table keeps only in-frame clones and is missing some. Of fewer than 110,000 clones listed, over 90% were seen once; the top ten hold approximately 12%. Source material: non-Treg CD4+ T cells sorted from blood. The receptors derive from a human donor in good health.

This chain joins TRBV6-6 and TRBJ2-7; tentative D call: TRBD2 (6 bases). V lost 5 bases and J lost 3, with 11 bases in between. The CDR3 contains 13 residues. The germline gives CDR1 MNHNY, CDR2 SVGAGI (reference sequence). CDR3 region: CASSRGTGYEQYF. The CDR3 DNA follows: TGTGCCAGCAGTCGCGGGACCGGCTACGAGCAGTACTTC.

This chain uses TRBV11-1 with TRBJ2-7, with a possible D match to TRBD2 (5 bases). Germline V gene lookup returns CDR1 SGHAT and CDR2 FQDESV (reference sequence). V shed 4 bases and J shed 2 bases, with 9 bases lying between them. The CDR3 is 13 residues long. CDR3: CASSSDFTYEQYF. The CDR3 DNA reads TGTGCCAGCAGCTCGGACTTTACCTACGAGCAGTACTTC.

The rearrangement uses TRBV25-1 and TRBJ2-7; D not certain. Germline CDR1 and CDR2: MGHDK and SYGVNS. The CDR3 totals 14 residues. V was cut by 1 base and J by 5 bases, with 12 bases left in between. CDR3 nucleotide sequence: TGTGCCAGCAGTGAATCTGACGGTTTCGACGAGCAGTACTTC. Translating it yields CASSESDGFDEQYF.

This chain connects TRBV28 to TRBJ2-7; possibly TRBD2 for D (5 bases). The CDR3 is 12 amino acids. The germline CDR1 and CDR2 sequences are MDHEN and SYDVKM. The CDR3 region is CACSGLLSEQYF. For the CDR3, the DNA is TGTGCTTGCTCCGGACTCCTCAGCGAGCAGTACTTC.

This clone was seen just once. The chain couples TRBV2 to TRBJ1-5; a weak D match, TRBD1 (5 bases). V was cut by 2 bases and J by 6 bases, with 14 bases left in between. This CDR3 comprises 15 residues. CDR1 and CDR2 from the germline V gene are SNHLY and FYNNEI. Here the CDR3 DNA reads TGTGCCAGCAGTGAATCGCAGGGTTACGGTCAGCCCCAGCATTTT. It specifies CASSESQGYGQPQHF.

This chain uses TRBV10-2 with TRBJ2-7; 8 bases match TRBD2. The trim removed 5 bases at V and 6 bases at J, leaving 12 bases unmatched. CDR1 and CDR2 from the germline V gene are WSHSY and SAAADI. This CDR3 is built from 15 residues. CDR3 protein: CASSSGTRQRSEQYF. The DNA for the CDR3 is TGCGCCAGCAGTTCCGGGACTAGACAAAGAAGCGAGCAGTACTTC.

V and J are TRBV7-9 and TRBJ2-7; TRBD2 is a possible D gene (7 bases). This CDR3 spans 15 amino acids. Between the trimmed V and J ends, which lost 5 bases and 2 bases, there was a span of 16 bases. CDR1 SEHNR and CDR2 FQNEAQ come from the germline V gene (reference sequence). As DNA, the CDR3 is TGTGCCAGCAGCCCTACAGGGAGGGGTCCCTACGAGCAGTACTTC. Encoded protein: CASSPTGRGPYEQYF.

This chain uses TRBV28 with TRBJ1-1; TRBD1 might be the D (6 bases). The germline CDR1 and CDR2 sequences are MDHEN and SYDVKM. The CDR3 contains 13 residues. Trimming removed 5 bases at V and 4 bases at J, with 11 bases between. The CDR3 coding sequence is TGTGCCAGCAGTAGGGGGTTGGGCACTGAAGCTTTCTTT. Translation gives CASSRGLGTEAFF.

This clone was detected only a few times. V usage is TRBV25-1 and J usage is TRBJ1-5; TRBD1 aligns across 11 bases. CDR3 length: 16 residues. With V trimmed by 4 bases and J by 1 base, 3 bases remained unmatched. CDR1 MGHDK and CDR2 SYGVNS come from the germline V gene. CDR3 protein: CASSVGQGASNQPQHF. The CDR3 nucleotides are TGTGCCAGCAGTGTTGGACAGGGGGCGAGCAATCAGCCCCAGCATTTT.

V usage is TRBV27 and J usage is TRBJ1-5, with 11 bases identical to TRBD1. The CDR3 extends over 16 amino acids. Germline loops: CDR1 MNHEY, CDR2 SMNVEV (reference sequence). With 6 bases clipped from V and 4 bases from J, the junction kept 8 bases outside the gene matches. Here the CDR3 DNA reads TGTGCCAGCAGCCCTGGCGGGACAGGGGGGAATCAGCCCCAGCATTTT. Amino acids: CASSPGGTGGNQPQHF.

This chain joins TRBV11-1 and TRBJ2-7; D gene unclear. The CDR3 has 12 amino acids. The germline V and J ends were trimmed by 1 base and 1 base, with 2 bases remaining between them. Germline-derived CDR1 and CDR2 are SGHAT and FQDESV (reference sequence). This CDR3 reads CASSLVSYEQYF. The CDR3 nucleotides read TGTGCCAGCAGCTTAGTATCCTACGAGCAGTACTTC.

V usage is TRBV7-9 and J usage is TRBJ2-1; D might be TRBD2 (6 bases). The V end lost 1 base, the J end lost 9 bases, and 19 bases lay between the germline ends. The CDR3 sequence is 16 residues long. Germline CDR1 and CDR2: SEHNR and FQNEAQ (reference sequence). CDR3 DNA: TGTGCCAGCAGCTTAGGGGTGCTAGCGAAAGGCGGTGAGCAGTTCTTC. Its protein is CASSLGVLAKGGEQFF.

This chain connects TRBV30 to TRBJ2-7, with 8 nucleotides matching TRBD2. CDR1 is GTSNPN, CDR2 SVGIG, per germline (reference sequence). CDR3 length: 14 residues. V shed 1 base and J 0 bases; nucleotides not matched to a gene: 2. The CDR3 DNA is TGTGCCTGGAGTGGAGGACTAGCCTCCTACGAGCAGTACTTC. Translating gives CAWSGGLASYEQYF.

V gene TRBV18 combines with J gene TRBJ1-4; the D gene is possibly TRBD1 (5 bases). With 3 bases removed from V and 10 bases from J, the gap between germline ends came to 15 bases. Germline V gene lookup returns CDR1 KGHSH and CDR2 LQKENI. The CDR3 extends over 14 amino acids. Here the CDR3 DNA reads TGTGCCAGCTCACCGCAGACCAGGGACGGAAAACTGTTTTTT. It is translated as CASSPQTRDGKLFF.

This clone turned up a few times. J is TRBJ1-1 and V is TRBV10-1, with TRBD1 as a possible D gene (6 bases). Germline loops: CDR1 WNHNN, CDR2 SYGVQD (reference sequence). With 5 bases removed from V and 1 base from J, the gap between germline ends came to 14 bases. CDR3 length: 15 residues. The CDR3 is CASSPQTGSNTEAFF. CDR3 in DNA: TGCGCCAGCAGTCCCCAGACAGGATCGAACACTGAAGCTTTCTTT.

V gene TRBV19 combines with J gene TRBJ2-1, with TRBD1 identical over 10 bases. The CDR3 consists of 13 residues. The germline V gene has CDR1 LNHDA and CDR2 SQIVND (reference sequence). Germline trimming cut 7 bases from V and 6 bases from J; bases unmatched to any gene: 3. Written as DNA, the CDR3 is TGTGCCAGTAAAGGGACAGGGGTCAATGAGCAGTTCTTC. It yields the protein CASKGTGVNEQFF.

J is TRBJ2-3 and V is TRBV29-1, with 10 bases matching TRBD2. CDR1 is SQVTM, CDR2 ANQGSEA, per germline. J gave up 8 bases and V 5 bases, and 7 bases lay outside the gene matches. The CDR3 length is 13 residues. CDR3 nucleotide sequence: TGCAGCGTTAGGACTAGCGGAGACGCTACGCAGTATTTT. It encodes CSVRTSGDATQYF.

CDR3 bases: TGTGCCAGCAGCGGAGGACAGGGGCGCTCCTACGAGCAGTACTTC. This sequence encodes CASSGGQGRSYEQYF. The chain has TRBV9 and TRBJ2-7; TRBD1 agrees at 9 bases. Germline trimming cut 3 bases from V and 0 bases from J; bases unmatched to any gene: 4. CDR3 length equals 15 residues. CDR1 is SGDLS, CDR2 YYNGEE, per germline.

The rearrangement joins TRBV4-3 to TRBJ2-5, with 7 bases aligning to TRBD1. This CDR3 region has 16 residues. Germline-derived CDR1 and CDR2 are LGHNA and YSLEER. The ends lost 1 base at V and 2 bases at J; junction bases unmatched: 7. CDR3 protein: CASSQGGGGAQETQYF. CDR3 DNA sequence: TGCGCCAGCAGCCAAGGAGGGGGCGGCGCTCAAGAGACCCAGTACTTC.

The chain joins TRBV7-9 to TRBJ2-1; 11 bases are a match to TRBD2. The V gene's germline CDR1 is SEHNR and CDR2 FQNEAQ (reference sequence). V lost 5 bases, J lost 3 bases, and 15 bases stayed unmatched. The CDR3 extends over 19 amino acids. CDR3 sequence reads: CASSTRGGLAGPLYNEQFF. The CDR3 DNA is TGTGCCAGCAGCACCCGTGGTGGACTAGCGGGCCCCCTCTACAATGAGCAGTTCTTC.

V gene TRBV5-1 combines with J gene TRBJ2-1; 10 bases agree with TRBD1. The CDR3 is made up of 17 amino acids. CDR1 SGHRS and CDR2 YFSETQ come from the germline V gene. J lost 7 bases, V lost 4 bases, and 14 bases had no gene match. The CDR3 reads CASSRLPGQGGGNEQFF. The CDR3 DNA follows: TGCGCCAGCAGCCGACTCCCCGGACAGGGGGGTGGGAATGAGCAGTTCTTC.

The chain is built from TRBV5-1 and TRBJ2-2, with D unresolved. From germline, CDR1 is SGHRS and CDR2 YFSETQ. The V end lost 4 bases, the J end lost 8 bases, and 9 bases lay between the germline ends. The CDR3 is 12 amino acids. This chain's CDR3 is CASSKDSGELFF. CDR3 sequence (DNA): TGCGCCAGCAGCAAAGACTCAGGGGAGCTGTTTTTT.

This chain joins TRBV19 and TRBJ2-3; D may be TRBD1 or TRBD2 (6 bases each). V was cut by 5 bases and J by 4 bases, with 13 bases left in between. The CDR3 is 14 amino acids. CDR1 is LNHDA, CDR2 SQIVND, per germline (reference sequence). The CDR3 is CASSYRGTSDTQYF. DNA for the CDR3: TGTGCCAGTAGTTACCGGGGGACATCAGATACGCAGTATTTT.